This TCR beta chain derives from a study of cytomegalovirus exposure and HLA in healthy donors. Overall study: As an earlier analysis found, 150 million to 200 million T cells yielded approximately 110 million unique TCR beta sequences.

Details on this clone: Its antigen is unidentified.

Study-wide points: Looking again later, the authors saw that most CMV-associated TCR beta chains seemed HLA-restricted. The authors assumed roughly uniform sequencing depth across donors for presence/absence analyses.

Germline V gene sequence: CDR1 SGHRS, CDR2 YFSETQ. V trimming: 4 bases; J trimming: 3 bases; junction bases outside the gene matches: 16. CDR3 length: 18 amino acids. Healthy bone marrow donors formed the donor group. This PCR relied on a set of 60 Vbeta primers and 13 Jbeta primers. Measured with immunoSEQ multiplex PCR; TCRdb has only the in-frame clones, and not every one. This table holds approximately 75,000 clones, around 84% found once. Sequenced input: PBMCs. V is TRBV5-1 and J is TRBJ2-7; 10 bases fit TRBD2. The sequence was obtained from a man between 65 and 85 years old in good health and CMV-seropositive. CDR3 residues: CASSRGSGRAKGDYEQYF. The CDR3 coding sequence is TGCGCCAGCAGCCGGGGAAGCGGGAGGGCCAAGGGGGACTACGAGCAGTACTTC.